This is a list of T cell receptor beta chains from one sample in a study of blood T cell repertoires in COVID-19. Produced via immunoSEQ multiplex PCR; TCRdb's table is partial and in-frame only. This sample has some 100,000 clones; 88% occur once, and the top ten carry 4.5% to 6%. Sequencing used peripheral blood. Receptor source: a woman aged 80 or over with active COVID-19. The CDR3 runs from the conserved cysteine through the conserved F or W. D genes are given only for firm matches. The size of a clone is reported for some rows only, either as once, few or many, or as a class for expanded clones.

V	J	D	size	CDR3	DNA
TRBV18	TRBJ1-3	-	-	CASQGPSSGNTIYF	TGTGCCAGCCAGGGCCCGAGCTCTGGAAACACCATATATTTT
TRBV19	TRBJ2-5	TRBD1	-	CASNSGGMDQETQYF	TGTGCCAGTAACTCAGGGGGTATGGACCAAGAGACCCAGTACTTC
TRBV7-2	TRBJ2-3	TRBD2	few	CASSLMVAGADTQYF	TGTGCCAGCAGCTTAATGGTAGCGGGAGCAGATACGCAGTATTTT
TRBV24-1	TRBJ2-3	TRBD2	-	CATSDPGAGGPADTQYF	TGTGCCACCAGTGACCCGGGGGCGGGAGGGCCGGCAGATACGCAGTATTTT
TRBV19	TRBJ2-1	TRBD2	once	CASSKLAGGPNEQFF	TGTGCTAGTAGTAAACTAGCGGGAGGTCCCAATGAGCAGTTCTTC
TRBV7-6	TRBJ2-3	-	-	CASSLTRAGTQYF	TGTGCCAGCAGCCTGACCCGCGCGGGTACGCAGTATTTT
TRBV5-1	TRBJ2-1	TRBD2	-	CASSFRSGSYNEQFF	TGCGCCAGCAGCTTTAGGAGCGGGAGCTACAATGAGCAGTTCTTC
TRBV2	TRBJ1-5	-	-	CASSAPGRYSNSNQPQHF	TGTGCCAGCAGTGCCCCGGGTCGCTACTCAAATAGCAATCAGCCCCAGCATTTT
TRBV12-3/TRBV12-4	TRBJ1-1	-	-	CASSLDRGTEAFF	TGTGCCAGCAGCCTCGACAGAGGCACTGAAGCTTTCTTT
TRBV14	TRBJ1-1	TRBD1	-	CASSPDRVRAFF	TGTGCCAGCAGCCCAGACAGGGTACGAGCTTTCTTT
TRBV6-5	TRBJ2-2	-	-	CASSYYPRGATGELFF	TGTGCCAGCAGTTACTACCCACGGGGGGCTACCGGGGAGCTGTTTTTT